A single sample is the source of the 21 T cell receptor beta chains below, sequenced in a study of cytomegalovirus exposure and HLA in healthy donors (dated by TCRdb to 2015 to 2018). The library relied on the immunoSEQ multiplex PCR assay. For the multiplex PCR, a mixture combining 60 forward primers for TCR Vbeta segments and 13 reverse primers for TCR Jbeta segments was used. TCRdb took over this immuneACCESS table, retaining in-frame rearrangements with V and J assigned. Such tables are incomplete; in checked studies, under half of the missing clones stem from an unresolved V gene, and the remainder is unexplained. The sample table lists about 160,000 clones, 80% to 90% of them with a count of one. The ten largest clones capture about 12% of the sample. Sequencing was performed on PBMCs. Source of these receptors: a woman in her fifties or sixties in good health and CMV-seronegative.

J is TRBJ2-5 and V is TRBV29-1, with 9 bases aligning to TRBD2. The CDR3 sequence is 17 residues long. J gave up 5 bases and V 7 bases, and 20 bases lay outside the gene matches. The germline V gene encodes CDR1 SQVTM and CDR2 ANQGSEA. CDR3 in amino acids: CSALNRDGGRGTETQYF. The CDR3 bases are TGCAGCGCTTTGAACAGGGACGGCGGGAGGGGGACGGAGACCCAGTACTTC.

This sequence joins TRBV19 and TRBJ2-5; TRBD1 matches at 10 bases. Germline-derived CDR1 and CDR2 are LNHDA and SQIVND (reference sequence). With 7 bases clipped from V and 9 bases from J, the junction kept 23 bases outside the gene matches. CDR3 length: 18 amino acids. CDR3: CASTSQGPTTGGPNPQYF. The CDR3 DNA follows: TGTGCCAGTACCTCACAAGGGCCGACGACAGGGGGCCCCAACCCCCAGTACTTC.

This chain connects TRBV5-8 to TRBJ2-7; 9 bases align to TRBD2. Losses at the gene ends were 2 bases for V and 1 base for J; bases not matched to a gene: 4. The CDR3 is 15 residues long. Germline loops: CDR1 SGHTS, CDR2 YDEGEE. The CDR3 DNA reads TGTGCCAGCAGCTTCGGGACTAGCCAGTCCTACGAGCAGTACTTC. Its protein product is CASSFGTSQSYEQYF. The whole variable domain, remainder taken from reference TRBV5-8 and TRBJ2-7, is EAGVTQSPTHLIKTRGQQATLRCSPISGHTSVYWYQQALGLGLQFLLWYDEGEERNRGNFPPRFSGRQFPNYSSELNVNALELEDSALYLCASSFGTSQSYEQYFGPGTRLTVT.

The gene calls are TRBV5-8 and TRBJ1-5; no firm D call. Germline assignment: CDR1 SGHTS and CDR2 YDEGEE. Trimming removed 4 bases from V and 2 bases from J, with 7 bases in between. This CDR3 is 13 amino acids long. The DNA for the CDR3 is TGTGCCAGCAGCCTGAGGGGCAATCAGCCCCAGCATTTT. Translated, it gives CASSLRGNQPQHF.

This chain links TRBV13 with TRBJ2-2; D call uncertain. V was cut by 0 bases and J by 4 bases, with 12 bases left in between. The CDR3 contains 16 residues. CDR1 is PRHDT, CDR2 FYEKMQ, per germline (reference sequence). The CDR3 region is CASSLGPRVGTGELFF. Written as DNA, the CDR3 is TGTGCCAGCAGCTTAGGGCCCCGGGTGGGCACCGGGGAGCTGTTTTTT.

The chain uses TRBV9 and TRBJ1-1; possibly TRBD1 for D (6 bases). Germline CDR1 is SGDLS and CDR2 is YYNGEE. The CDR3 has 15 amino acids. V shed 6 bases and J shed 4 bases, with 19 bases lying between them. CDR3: CASTRTDFSGTEAFF. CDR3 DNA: TGTGCCAGCACCAGGACAGACTTTTCGGGCACTGAAGCTTTCTTT.

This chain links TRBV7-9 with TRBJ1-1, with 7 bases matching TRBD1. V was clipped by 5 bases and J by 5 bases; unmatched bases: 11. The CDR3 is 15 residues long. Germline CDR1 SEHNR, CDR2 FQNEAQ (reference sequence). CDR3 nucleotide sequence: TGTGCCAGCAGCCCGAGACAGGGACGAGGGACTGAAGCTTTCTTT. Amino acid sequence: CASSPRQGRGTEAFF.

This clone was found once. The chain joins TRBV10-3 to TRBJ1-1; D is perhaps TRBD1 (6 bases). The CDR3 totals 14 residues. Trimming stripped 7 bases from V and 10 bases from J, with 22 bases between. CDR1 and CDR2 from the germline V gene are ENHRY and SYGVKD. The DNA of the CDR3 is TGTGCCATCACTCCAGGGGTGGCGGATTCTGGAGCTTTCTTT. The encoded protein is CAITPGVADSGAFF.

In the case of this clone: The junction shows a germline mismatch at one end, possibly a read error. CDR3 in DNA: TGTTCCAGCAGTCCCGGGACAGGGGTGGGGGAGCAGTACTTC. Protein product: CSSSPGTGVGEQYF. The chain combines TRBV7-9 with TRBJ2-7; 10 bases agree with TRBD1. The CDR3 is 14 residues long. Germline-derived CDR1 and CDR2 are SEHNR and FQNEAQ (reference sequence).

The CDR3 coding sequence is TGTGCCAGCAGCTTGCCGGATCAACTACAGGGGGCCAATGAGCAGTTCTTC. Translation gives CASSLPDQLQGANEQFF. This chain uses TRBV5-8 with TRBJ2-1; the match to TRBD1 covers 9 bases. J lost 6 bases, V lost 1 base, and 11 bases had no gene match. This CDR3 spans 17 amino acids. Per the germline V gene, CDR1 is SGHTS and CDR2 is YDEGEE.

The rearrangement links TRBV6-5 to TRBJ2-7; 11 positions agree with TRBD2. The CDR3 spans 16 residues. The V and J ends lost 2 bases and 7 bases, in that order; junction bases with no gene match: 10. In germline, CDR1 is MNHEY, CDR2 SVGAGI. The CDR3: CASSYTLAGGKGEQYF. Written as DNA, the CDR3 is TGTGCCAGCAGTTACACCCTAGCGGGAGGAAAAGGAGAGCAGTACTTC.

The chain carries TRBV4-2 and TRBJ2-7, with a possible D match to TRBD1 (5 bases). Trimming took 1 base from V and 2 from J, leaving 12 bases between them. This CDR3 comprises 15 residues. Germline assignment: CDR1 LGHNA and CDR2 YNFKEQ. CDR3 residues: CASSQGSQGAYEQYF. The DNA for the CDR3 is TGTGCCAGCAGCCAAGGGTCCCAGGGTGCCTACGAGCAGTACTTC.

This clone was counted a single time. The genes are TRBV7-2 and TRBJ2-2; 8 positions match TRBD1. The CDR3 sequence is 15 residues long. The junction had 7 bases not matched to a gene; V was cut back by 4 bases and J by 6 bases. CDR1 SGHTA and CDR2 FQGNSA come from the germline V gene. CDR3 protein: CASSSQTGVAGELFF. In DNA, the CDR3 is TGTGCCAGCAGCTCTCAGACAGGGGTGGCCGGGGAGCTGTTTTTT. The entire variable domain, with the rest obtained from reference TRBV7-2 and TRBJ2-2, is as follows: GAGVSQSPSNKVTEKGKDVELRCDPISGHTALYWYRQSLGQGLEFLIYFQGNSAPDKSGLPSDRFSAERTGGSVSTLTIQRTQQEDSAVYLCASSSQTGVAGELFFGEGSRLTVL.

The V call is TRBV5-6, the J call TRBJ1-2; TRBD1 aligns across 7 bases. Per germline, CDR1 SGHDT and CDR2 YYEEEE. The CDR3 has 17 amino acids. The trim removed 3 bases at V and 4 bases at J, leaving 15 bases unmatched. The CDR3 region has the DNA TGTGCCAGCAGCTCCCCCGGGACAGCCTCAGGGCGCTATGGCTACACCTTC. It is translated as CASSSPGTASGRYGYTF.

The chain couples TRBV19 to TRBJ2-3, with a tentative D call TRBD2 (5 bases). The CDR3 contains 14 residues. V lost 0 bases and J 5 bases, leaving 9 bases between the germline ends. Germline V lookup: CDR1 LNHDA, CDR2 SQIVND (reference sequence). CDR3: CASSIELAGDTQYF. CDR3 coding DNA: TGTGCCAGTAGTATAGAGCTAGCTGGAGATACGCAGTATTTT.

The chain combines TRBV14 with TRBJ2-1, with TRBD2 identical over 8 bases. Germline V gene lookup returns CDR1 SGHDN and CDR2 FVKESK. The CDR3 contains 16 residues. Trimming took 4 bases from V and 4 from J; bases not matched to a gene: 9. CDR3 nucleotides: TGTGCCAGCAGCCTCATCGGTGAGCGGGGGTACAATGAGCAGTTCTTC. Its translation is CASSLIGERGYNEQFF.

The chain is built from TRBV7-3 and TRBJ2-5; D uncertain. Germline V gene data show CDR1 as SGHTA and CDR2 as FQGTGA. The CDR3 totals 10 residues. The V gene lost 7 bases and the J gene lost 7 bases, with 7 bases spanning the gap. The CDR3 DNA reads TGTGCCAGCACCCCGGGGACCCAGTACTTC. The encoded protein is CASTPGTQYF. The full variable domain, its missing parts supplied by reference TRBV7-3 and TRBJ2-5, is GAGVSQTPSNKVTEKGKYVELRCDPISGHTALYWYRQSLGQGPEFLIYFQGTGAADDSGLPNDRFFAVRPEGSVSTLKIQRTERGDSAVYLCASTPGTQYFGPGTRLLVL.

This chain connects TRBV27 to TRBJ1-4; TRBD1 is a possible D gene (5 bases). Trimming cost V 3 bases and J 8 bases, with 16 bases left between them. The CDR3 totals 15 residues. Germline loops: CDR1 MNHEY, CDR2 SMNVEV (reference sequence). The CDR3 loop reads CASSFRYAGGEKLFF. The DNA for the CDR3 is TGTGCCAGCAGTTTCCGGTACGCCGGGGGGGAAAAACTGTTTTTT.

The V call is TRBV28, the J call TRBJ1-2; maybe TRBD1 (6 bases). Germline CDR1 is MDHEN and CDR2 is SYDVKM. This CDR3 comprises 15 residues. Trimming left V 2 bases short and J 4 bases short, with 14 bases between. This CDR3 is CASSLGAGAGYGYTF. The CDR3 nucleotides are TGTGCCAGCAGTTTAGGCGCAGGGGCTGGCTATGGCTACACCTTC.

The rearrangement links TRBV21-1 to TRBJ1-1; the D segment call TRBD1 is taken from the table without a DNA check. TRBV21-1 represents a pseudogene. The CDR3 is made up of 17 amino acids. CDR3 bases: TGTGCCAGCAGAACCCTCATTGAGGGCAGGGGGCGAACTGAAGCTTTCTTT. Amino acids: CASRTLIEGRGRTEAFF.

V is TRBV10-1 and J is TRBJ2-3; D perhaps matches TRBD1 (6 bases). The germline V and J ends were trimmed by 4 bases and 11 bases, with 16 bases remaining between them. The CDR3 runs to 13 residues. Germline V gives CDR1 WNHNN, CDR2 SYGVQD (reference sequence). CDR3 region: CASSGSRQAGQYF. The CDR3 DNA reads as TGCGCCAGCAGTGGTTCCCGACAGGCCGGGCAGTATTTT.